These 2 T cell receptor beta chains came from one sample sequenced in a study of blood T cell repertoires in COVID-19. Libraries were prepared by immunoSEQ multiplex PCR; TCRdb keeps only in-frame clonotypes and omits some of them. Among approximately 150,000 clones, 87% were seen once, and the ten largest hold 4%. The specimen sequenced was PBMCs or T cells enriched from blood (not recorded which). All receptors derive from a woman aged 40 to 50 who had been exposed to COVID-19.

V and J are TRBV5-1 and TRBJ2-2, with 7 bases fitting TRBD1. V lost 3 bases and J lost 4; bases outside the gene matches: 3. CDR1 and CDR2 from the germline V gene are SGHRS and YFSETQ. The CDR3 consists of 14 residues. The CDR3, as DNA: TGCGCCAGCAGCTCCAACAGGGGCACCGGGGAGCTGTTTTTT. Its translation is CASSSNRGTGELFF. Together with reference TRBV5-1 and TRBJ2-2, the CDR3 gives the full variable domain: KAGVTQTPRYLIKTRGQQVTLSCSPISGHRSVSWYQQTPGQGLQFLFEYFSETQRNKGNFPGRFSGRQFSNSRSEMNVSTLELGDSALYLCASSSNRGTGELFFGEGSRLTVL.

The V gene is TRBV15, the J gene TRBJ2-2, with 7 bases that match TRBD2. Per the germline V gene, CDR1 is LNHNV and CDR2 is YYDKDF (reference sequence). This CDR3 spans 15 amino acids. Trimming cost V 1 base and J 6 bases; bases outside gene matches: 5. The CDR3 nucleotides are TGTGCCACCAGCAGAGGGGCGGGAGAGCCCGGGGAGCTGTTTTTT. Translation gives CATSRGAGEPGELFF.